Each of the 25 T cell receptor beta chains below was sequenced from the same sample in a study of cytomegalovirus exposure and HLA in healthy donors. Both 60 Vbeta primers and 13 Jbeta primers went into the PCR. Sequenced by immunoSEQ multiplex PCR; TCRdb stores in-frame clones only, minus some. The sample includes some 80,000 clones, more than 60% of them seen just once. Input material: PBMCs. Every receptor here comes from a man aged 18 to 29 in good health and CMV-seropositive.

The V and J genes are TRBV10-3 and TRBJ2-1, with 7 bases matching TRBD2. Germline CDR1 is ENHRY and CDR2 is SYGVKD. Unmatched junction bases numbered 8, after V lost 10 bases and J lost 2 bases. The CDR3 extends over 14 amino acids. The CDR3 here is CATLRGRTYNEQFF. CDR3 coding DNA: TGTGCCACCCTCCGCGGGAGAACCTACAATGAGCAGTTCTTC.

The chain's CDR3 is CASSRTGTWTEAFF. Here the CDR3 DNA reads TGTGCCAGCAGTCGTACCGGGACTTGGACTGAAGCTTTCTTT. The chain joins TRBV28 to TRBJ1-1; a possible D gene is TRBD1 (5 bases). With 5 bases removed from V and 5 bases from J, the gap between germline ends came to 15 bases. The CDR3 contains 14 residues. Germline assignment: CDR1 MDHEN and CDR2 SYDVKM.

This chain uses TRBV6-5 with TRBJ1-1, with D unresolved. CDR3 length equals 16 residues. Between the trimmed V and J ends, which lost 0 bases and 1 base, there was a span of 12 bases. Germline V lookup: CDR1 MNHEY, CDR2 SVGAGI. CDR3: CASSYSFLDGNTEAFF. The DNA for the CDR3 is TGTGCCAGCAGTTACTCATTCCTAGACGGGAACACTGAAGCTTTCTTT.

The chain combines TRBV29-1 with TRBJ2-5, with D maybe TRBD2 (5 bases). This CDR3 comprises 18 residues. Germline V gene data show CDR1 as SQVTM and CDR2 as ANQGSEA. V was pared by 4 bases and J by 5 bases, with 29 bases between. Here the CDR3 DNA reads TGCAGCGTTGGGCCCACCCTTTTAACGATGGCTGAGCGGGAGACCCAGTACTTC. Translation: CSVGPTLLTMAERETQYF.

CDR3 DNA sequence: TGTGCCAGCAGTTCTCACCCGGGACAGGGGGACACCGGGGAGCTGTTTTTT. It specifies CASSSHPGQGDTGELFF. This chain uses TRBV28 with TRBJ2-2, with 11 positions matching TRBD1. Germline CDR1 and CDR2: MDHEN and SYDVKM. Trimming at V came to 4 bases and at J to 3 bases, leaving 7 bases not matched to a gene. This CDR3 has 17 amino acids.

This chain links TRBV27 with TRBJ1-1; TRBD1 aligns across 9 bases. The CDR3 totals 14 residues. The V segment lost 5 bases and the J segment 1 base; nucleotides outside the gene matches: 2. CDR1 and CDR2 from the germline V gene are MNHEY and SMNVEV (reference sequence). The CDR3 DNA reads as TGTGCCAGCAGTCGGGGACAGGGGAACACTGAAGCTTTCTTT. It specifies CASSRGQGNTEAFF.

There are a few counts of this clone. The CDR3 region has the DNA TGTGCCAGCAGCTTCCGGGACAGGGCTTATGAGCAGTACTTC. The encoded protein is CASSFRDRAYEQYF. The genes are TRBV5-6 and TRBJ2-7; 9 nucleotides align to TRBD1. Trimming removed 2 bases from V and 7 bases from J; junction bases left unmatched: 7. Germline CDR1 SGHDT, CDR2 YYEEEE. This CDR3 comprises 14 residues.

The sample holds a few counts of this clone. The chain carries TRBV4-1 and TRBJ2-2; D is unclear. The CDR3 loop spans 16 amino acids. Per the germline V gene, CDR1 is MGHRA and CDR2 is YSYEKL. The V end lost 1 base, the J end lost 6 bases, and 15 bases lay between the germline ends. Written as DNA, the CDR3 is TGCGCCAGCAGCCAAGGAAACTTTGGAGTGTCCGGGGAGCTGTTTTTT. It yields the protein CASSQGNFGVSGELFF.

The genes are TRBV18 and TRBJ2-2; unclear D gene. Per the germline V gene, CDR1 is KGHSH and CDR2 is LQKENI. This CDR3 spans 14 amino acids. V was trimmed by 6 bases and J by 1 base, leaving 9 bases between them. Here the CDR3 DNA reads TGTGCCAGCTCGGTTAGCAAGAACACCGGGGAGCTGTTTTTT. It codes for CASSVSKNTGELFF.

This chain uses TRBV19 with TRBJ2-4; 8 bases match TRBD2. CDR1 and CDR2 from the germline V gene are LNHDA and SQIVND (reference sequence). V dropped 5 bases and J dropped 5; count of bases not matched to a gene: 2. The CDR3 covers 13 residues. The CDR3 sequence: CASSLRGENIQYF. In DNA, the CDR3 is TGTGCCAGTAGTTTGCGGGGGGAAAACATTCAGTACTTC.

This chain links TRBV6-4 with TRBJ2-5; 7 nucleotides match TRBD1. V was clipped by 6 bases and J by 5 bases; unmatched bases: 15. Per germline, CDR1 MRHNA and CDR2 SNTAGT. This CDR3 is 16 amino acids long. For the CDR3, the DNA is TGTGCCAGCAGGCTTCAAGACAGGGATCGACACGAGACCCAGTACTTC. Translating it yields CASRLQDRDRHETQYF.

The chain carries TRBV5-1 and TRBJ2-7, with 8 bases matching TRBD2. The length of the CDR3 is 14 residues. Germline lookup yields CDR1 SGHRS and CDR2 YFSETQ. Unmatched junction bases numbered 1, after V lost 2 bases and J lost 0 bases. CDR3 nucleotide sequence: TGCGCCAGCAGCTTAGCGGGAGCCTCCTACGAGCAGTACTTC. This encodes CASSLAGASYEQYF.

This clone occurred once. The chain employs TRBV6-5 and TRBJ2-5, with 12 bases aligning to TRBD1. The CDR3 runs 13 residues. Germline V gene sequence: CDR1 MNHEY, CDR2 SVGAGI. Losses at the gene ends were 8 bases for V and 5 bases for J; bases not matched to a gene: 3. In DNA, the CDR3 is TGTGCCAGCTGGGACAGGGGGCAGGAGACCCAGTACTTC. Translation gives CASWDRGQETQYF.

The chain combines TRBV4-2 with TRBJ1-1; no firm D call. V was shortened by 6 bases and J by 5 bases, with 13 bases between the two germline ends. The CDR3 is 13 residues long. Germline CDR1 is LGHNA and CDR2 is YNFKEQ. CDR3 protein: CASRTLGGTEAFF. CDR3 DNA sequence: TGTGCCAGCAGGACCTTGGGAGGGACTGAAGCTTTCTTT.

This clone was observed once. The rearrangement uses TRBV6-5 and TRBJ1-2, with TRBD1 identical over 10 bases. This CDR3 spans 15 amino acids. The germline gives CDR1 MNHEY, CDR2 SVGAGI. Trimming removed 0 bases from V and 3 bases from J; junction bases left unmatched: 1. The CDR3 sequence: CASSYSGTGDYGYTF. The CDR3 bases are TGTGCCAGCAGTTACTCAGGGACAGGGGACTATGGCTACACCTTC.

The gene calls are TRBV19 and TRBJ1-1; 8 bases are a match to TRBD1. The germline gives CDR1 LNHDA, CDR2 SQIVND (reference sequence). This CDR3 contains 15 residues. The J segment lost 3 bases and the V segment lost 10 bases, leaving 13 bases of the junction unmatched. The CDR3 is CATRDRTRWDTEAFF. In nucleotides, the CDR3 is TGTGCCACCAGGGACAGGACTAGGTGGGACACTGAAGCTTTCTTT.

V usage is TRBV10-3 and J usage is TRBJ2-7; TRBD2 agrees at 13 bases. The CDR3 extends over 16 amino acids. After removal of 1 base from V and 2 bases from J, the junction contained 2 bases not matched to a gene. CDR1 ENHRY and CDR2 SYGVKD come from the germline V gene. CDR3: CAISEWTSGGTYEQYF. CDR3 coding DNA: TGTGCCATCAGTGAGTGGACTAGCGGGGGTACCTACGAGCAGTACTTC.

The V gene is TRBV4-1, the J gene TRBJ2-1; tentative D call: TRBD2 (6 bases). V lost 0 bases, J lost 0 bases, and 9 bases lay in between. Germline lookup yields CDR1 MGHRA and CDR2 YSYEKL. The CDR3 totals 16 residues. The CDR3: CASSQESGSSYNEQFF. The CDR3 nucleotides are TGCGCCAGCAGCCAAGAATCCGGGAGCTCCTACAATGAGCAGTTCTTC.

This clone was counted a single time. The chain employs TRBV29-1 and TRBJ2-7; possibly TRBD1 for D (6 bases). Germline CDR1 is SQVTM and CDR2 is ANQGSEA. The V gene lost 4 bases and the J gene lost 5 bases, with 9 bases spanning the gap. The CDR3 has 11 amino acids. As DNA, the CDR3 is TGCAGCGTTGGCCAGGGGAACGAGCAGTACTTC. Encoded protein: CSVGQGNEQYF.

V usage is TRBV13 and J usage is TRBJ2-1, with 9 nucleotides matching TRBD1. CDR3 length equals 12 residues. Per the germline V gene, CDR1 is PRHDT and CDR2 is FYEKMQ (reference sequence). Losses at the gene ends were 5 bases for V and 15 bases for J; bases not matched to a gene: 8. This chain's CDR3 is CASSPLGQGLFF. The CDR3 nucleotides are TGTGCCAGCAGCCCATTGGGACAGGGTCTGTTCTTC. The variable domain in full, completed from reference TRBV13 and TRBJ2-1, reads AAGVIQSPRHLIKEKRETATLKCYPIPRHDTVYWYQQGPGQDPQFLISFYEKMQSDKGSIPDRFSAQQFSDYHSELNMSSLELGDSALYFCASSPLGQGLFFGPGTRLTVL.

Note on this clone: This same CDR3 is encoded by further DNA sequences in the sample. This chain connects TRBV6-1 to TRBJ2-1; 8 nucleotides agree with TRBD2. J lost 0 bases, V lost 6 bases, and 4 bases had no gene match. This CDR3 spans 15 amino acids. The germline CDR1 and CDR2 sequences are MNHNS and SASEGT. Here the CDR3 reads CASSRSGASYNEQFF. The DNA for the CDR3 is TGTGCCAGCAGCCGTAGCGGGGCCTCCTACAATGAGCAGTTCTTC.

The rearrangement joins TRBV13 to TRBJ2-7; D is perhaps TRBD2 (5 bases). The CDR3 spans 15 residues. The germline gives CDR1 PRHDT, CDR2 FYEKMQ (reference sequence). V dropped 4 bases and J dropped 4 bases, with 17 bases sitting between them. CDR3 sequence reads: CASSSYLKRPYEQYF. The DNA of the CDR3 is TGTGCCAGCAGCTCATACTTAAAGCGGCCTTACGAGCAGTACTTC.

This chain connects TRBV2 to TRBJ2-7; 15 nucleotides align to TRBD2. Per germline, CDR1 SNHLY and CDR2 FYNNEI. V shed 4 bases, J shed 2 bases, and the junction held 6 bases outside the gene matches. This CDR3 region has 17 residues. The CDR3 sequence: CASSGLGTSGRPYEQYF. Written as DNA, the CDR3 is TGTGCCAGCAGTGGCCTCGGGACTAGCGGGAGGCCCTACGAGCAGTACTTC.

J is TRBJ2-1 and V is TRBV4-2; D possibly corresponds to TRBD2 (6 bases). CDR3 length: 16 amino acids. Per germline, CDR1 LGHNA and CDR2 YNFKEQ. V lost 5 bases to trimming and J lost 3 bases, with 17 bases between them. This CDR3 is CASSFSARDLYNEQFF. The CDR3 DNA reads as TGTGCCAGCAGCTTCTCGGCGCGGGATCTCTACAATGAGCAGTTCTTC.

This chain uses TRBV6-5 with TRBJ2-7; TRBD2 matches at 8 bases. The junction had 9 bases not matched to a gene; V was cut back by 7 bases and J by 1 base. Germline CDR1 reads MNHEY; CDR2 reads SVGAGI. This CDR3 contains 15 residues. The CDR3 loop is CASKDAGTRSYEQYF. In DNA, the CDR3 is TGTGCCAGCAAAGACGCCGGGACTAGATCCTACGAGCAGTACTTC.